This T cell receptor beta chain was observed in a study of human T cells and chemical hapten exposure. Study summary: During the roughly 24-week study period, patients had diphenylcyclopropenone applied to the scalp every week.

CDR3 length equals 16 residues. V shed 3 bases and J 1 base; nucleotides not matched to a gene: 4. Germline assignment: CDR1 SGHRS and CDR2 YFSETQ. Sample time point: patch test 2, 6 weeks after DPC sensitization. Treatment described: therapeutic diphenylcyclopropenone sensitization with weekly scalp DPC. General study findings and limits: After DPC sensitization, TCRs above 1 in 1000 frequency showed no change.

TCRdb processed the RACE reads anew with MiXCR; each CDR3 protein has one entry. The sample yields more than 110,000 distinct CDR3 sequences, around 11% seen once. In this sample, this clonotype turned up many times. What it binds is not known. The source of this sequence is a woman in her forties or fifties with alopecia areata. Some clones in this sample may be carry-over from other donors' samples. The sequencing used whole blood, collected in connection with sensitization to the hapten diphenylcyclopropenone (DPC). The chain combines TRBV5-1 with TRBJ2-6; 7 positions agree with TRBD1. CDR3 protein: CASSSPDRSGANVLTF. The CDR3 nucleotides are TGCGCCAGCAGCTCACCGGACAGGTCTGGGGCCAACGTCCTGACTTTC.